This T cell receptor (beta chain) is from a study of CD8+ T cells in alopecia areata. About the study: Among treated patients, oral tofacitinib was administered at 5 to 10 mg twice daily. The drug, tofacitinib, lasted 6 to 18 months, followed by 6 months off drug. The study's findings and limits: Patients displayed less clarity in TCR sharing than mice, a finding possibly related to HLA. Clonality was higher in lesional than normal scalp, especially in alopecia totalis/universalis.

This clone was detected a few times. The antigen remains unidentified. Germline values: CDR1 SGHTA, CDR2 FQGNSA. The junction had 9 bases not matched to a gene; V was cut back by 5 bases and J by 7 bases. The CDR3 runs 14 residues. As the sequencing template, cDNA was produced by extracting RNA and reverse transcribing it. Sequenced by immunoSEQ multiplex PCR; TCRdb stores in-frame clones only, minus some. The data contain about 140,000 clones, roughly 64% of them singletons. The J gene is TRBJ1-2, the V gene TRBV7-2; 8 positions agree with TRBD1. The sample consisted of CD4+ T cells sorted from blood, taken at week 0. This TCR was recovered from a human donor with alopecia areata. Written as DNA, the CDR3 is TGTGCCAGCAGCCGTAGACAGGGGAATGTTGGCTACACCTTC. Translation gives CASSRRQGNVGYTF.